The rows below give T cell receptor beta chains drawn from one sample of a study of T cell repertoires in cytomegalovirus infection. TCRdb used MiXCR to reprocess the reads, holding one entry per CDR3 protein. The profile covers 650,000 to 900,000 distinct CDR3 sequences, with approximately 30% appearing a single time and around an eighth taken by the ten largest. No cognate antigen is known for these TCRs. The sample consisted of cultured CD8+ T cells from PBMCs, taken from culture after CMV antigen stimulation. Source of these receptors: a human donor in good health (CMV status not recorded). Some clones in this sample may be carry-over from other donors' samples. Both conserved end residues are part of each CDR3. D genes are given only for firm matches. Expanded clones are given a class, and other clones once, few, many or no size at all.

CDR3aa,CDR3nt,len,d_gene,j_gene,abundance,v_gene
CASSQPTGVGQPQHF,TGTGCCAGCAGTCAACCGACAGGGGTTGGTCAGCCCCAGCATTTT,15,TRBD1,TRBJ1-5,.,TRBV6-6
CASSYPRGSGGPLTDTQYF,TGTGCCAGCAGCTATCCCCGGGGTAGCGGGGGGCCTCTCACAGATACGCAGTATTTT,19,TRBD2,TRBJ2-3,.,TRBV7-6
CASSIGLAAYNEQFF,TGTGCCAGCAGTATCGGACTAGCGGCCTACAATGAGCAGTTCTTC,15,TRBD2,TRBJ2-1,few,TRBV6-2/TRBV6-3
CASTNRRRSNTGELFF,TGTGCCAGCACCAACCGGAGGAGATCGAACACCGGGGAGCTGTTTTTT,16,.,TRBJ2-2,.,TRBV6-5
CASSPGLAGAQETQYF,TGTGCCAGCAGTCCCGGACTAGCGGGGGCCCAAGAGACCCAGTACTTC,16,TRBD2,TRBJ2-5,few,TRBV27
CASSLNRAHYGYTF,TGTGCCAGCAGCCTAAACAGGGCGCACTATGGCTACACCTTC,14,.,TRBJ1-2,few,TRBV7-9
CSASSRGWTEAFF,TGCAGTGCTAGTAGCAGGGGGTGGACTGAAGCTTTCTTT,13,TRBD1,TRBJ1-1,.,TRBV20-1
CASTLGQTANYGYTF,TGTGCCAGTACCCTGGGACAGACCGCTAACTATGGCTACACCTTC,15,TRBD1,TRBJ1-2,.,TRBV19
CASSEWLITLSNEKLFF,TGTGCCAGCAGTGAGTGGTTGATTACCCTCTCTAATGAAAAACTGTTTTTT,17,.,TRBJ1-4,few,TRBV2
CASSRGPNEAFF,TGTGCCAGCAGTCGGGGACCGAATGAAGCTTTCTTT,12,.,TRBJ1-1,.,TRBV9
CAIRVRGNEQFF,TGTGCCATCAGGGTCAGGGGGAATGAGCAGTTCTTC,12,TRBD1,TRBJ2-1,.,TRBV10-3
CASSEYFPPTESYNEQFF,TGTGCCAGCAGTGAATATTTCCCCCCGACAGAGTCCTACAATGAGCAGTTCTTC,18,.,TRBJ2-1,.,TRBV25-1
CASSGRLLAVSYNEQFF,TGTGCCAGCAGCGGACGATTACTAGCGGTCTCCTACAATGAGCAGTTCTTC,17,TRBD2,TRBJ2-1,.,TRBV9
CASSFYGTQYNEQFF,TGCGCCAGCAGCTTCTACGGGACACAGTACAATGAGCAGTTCTTC,15,.,TRBJ2-1,.,TRBV5-1
CAIRRQEGDTF,TGTGCCATCAGGCGACAGGAGGGCGACACCTTC,11,.,TRBJ1-2,once,TRBV10-3
CASSYGDSPQHF,TGTGCCAGCAGTTACGGGGACTCGCCCCAGCATTTT,12,.,TRBJ1-5,many,TRBV6-2/TRBV6-3
CASSLKEGASSGNTIYF,TGTGCCAGCAGCTTAAAAGAGGGGGCTAGCTCTGGAAACACCATATATTTT,17,TRBD1,TRBJ1-3,few,TRBV7-2